The text below deals with one TCR beta chain. Its target is not known. The sample comes from a study of cytomegalovirus exposure and HLA in healthy donors. Germline-derived CDR1 and CDR2 are MDHEN and SYDVKM. Between the trimmed V and J ends, which lost 7 bases and 9 bases, there was a span of 22 bases. This CDR3 comprises 15 residues. Overall study results and limits: A highly shared variant cluster was judged a likely technical artifact.

PCR amplification relied on 60 Vbeta primers (plus 13 Jbeta primers). The data were produced by immunoSEQ multiplex PCR, yet TCRdb's version contains in-frame clones alone and is incomplete. The table includes more than 75,000 clones, around four fifths detected once. The chain couples TRBV28 to TRBJ2-1, with D tentatively TRBD2 (6 bases). Sequenced sample: PBMCs. This clonotype was obtained from a woman in her forties or fifties in good health and CMV-seropositive. In DNA, the CDR3 is TGTGCCAGCAACTGGGGTAGCGGCGGCGGGGTTGAGCAGTTCTTC. Protein sequence: CASNWGSGGGVEQFF.